This is a list of T cell receptor beta chains from one sample in a study of T cells in Graves' hyperthyroidism and ophthalmopathy. TCRdb redid the calling of the multiplex PCR reads with MiXCR, one entry per CDR3 protein. The sample includes around 300,000 distinct CDR3 sequences, 22% of them seen just once. Sequencing input: blood. The source of these receptors is a man between 25 and 39 years old with Graves' ophthalmopathy. Each CDR3 is given with its conserved first and last residue. A D gene is named only where the DNA matches it firmly. The listing skips clone size in some rows; elsewhere it reads once, few, many or a size class.

J gene | D gene | V gene | clone size | CDR3 DNA | CDR3 protein
TRBJ1-5 | . | TRBV28 | many | TGTGCCAGCAGTTTCGAACTGGGAGGACTTGATCAGCCCCAGCATTTT | CASSFELGGLDQPQHF
TRBJ2-4 | . | TRBV30 | many | TGTGCCTGCAGGAAACCGGGGGCAGAGATTCAGTACTTC | CACRKPGAEIQYF
TRBJ2-3 | TRBD1 | TRBV5-1 | . | TGCGCCAGCAGCTTGGCGGGACAGGGGGCGGATACGCAGTATTTT | CASSLAGQGADTQYF
TRBJ2-3 | TRBD1 | TRBV28 | . | TGTGCCAGCAGTTTCCGAGGGGGCGAGAATGGAGATACGCAGTATTTT | CASSFRGGENGDTQYF
TRBJ2-1 | TRBD2 | TRBV27 | once | TGTGCCAGCAGTTTACTGTTCACTAGCGGGAGTTCGGGGGATGAGCAGTTCTTC | CASSLLFTSGSSGDEQFF
TRBJ1-1 | . | TRBV5-6 | . | TGTGCCAGCAGCTTGGCCGTAGATGAAGCTTTCTTT | CASSLAVDEAFF
TRBJ2-3 | . | TRBV27 | many | TGTGCCAGCAGCTCAGTCCGCAGAGATACGCAGTATTTT | CASSSVRRDTQYF
TRBJ2-1 | TRBD2 | TRBV27 | . | TGTGCCAGCAGTTTAGCGGGACTAGCTAACAATGAGCAGTTCTTC | CASSLAGLANNEQFF
TRBJ2-3 | TRBD1 | TRBV6-1 | . | TGTGCCAGCGAGAGGGGGACAGCTACAGATACGCAGTATTTT | CASERGTATDTQYF
TRBJ1-1 | . | TRBV30 | many | TGTGCCTGGAGAAACACTGAAGCTTTCTTT | CAWRNTEAFF
TRBJ2-7 | TRBD2 | TRBV28 | few | TGTGCCAGCAGTTTCGGGGGGAGGGACTACGAGCAGTACTTC | CASSFGGRDYEQYF
TRBJ1-4 | . | TRBV3-1 | many | TGTGCCAGCAGCCCTTCCCGAACCCGAAATGAAAAACTGTTTTTT | CASSPSRTRNEKLFF
TRBJ2-3 | TRBD2 | TRBV19 | . | TGTGCCAGTAGTATACTTCTACTAGCGAGAGATACGCAGTATTTT | CASSILLLARDTQYF
TRBJ2-7 | . | TRBV28 | few | TGTGCCAGCAGTCCCGGGCCCAGGGAGGAGCAGTACTTC | CASSPGPREEQYF
TRBJ2-1 | . | TRBV30 | . | TGTGCCTGGAGGAAGCCCTTCGCGTTGACCTACAATGAGCAGTTCTTC | CAWRKPFALTYNEQFF
TRBJ2-5 | TRBD2 | TRBV29-1 | . | TGCAGCGTTGATGTAGCGGGACTCGGGGAGACCCAGTACTTC | CSVDVAGLGETQYF
TRBJ1-5 | . | TRBV28 | . | TGTGCCAGCACCAAAGGGGATCGCAATCAGCCCCAGCATTTT | CASTKGDRNQPQHF
TRBJ1-1 | TRBD1 | TRBV28 | . | TGTGCCAGCAGATCCGGACAGGCAACTGAAGCTTTCTTT | CASRSGQATEAFF
TRBJ1-5 | TRBD1 | TRBV20-1 | many | TGCAGTGCTAGGGGGACAGGGAATCAGCCCCAGCATTTT | CSARGTGNQPQHF
TRBJ2-3 | TRBD2 | TRBV30 | few | TGTGCCTGGAGTCGACTAGCGGGAAGCACAGATACGCAGTATTTT | CAWSRLAGSTDTQYF
TRBJ2-7 | TRBD2 | TRBV14 | many | TGTGCCAGCAGCCAAGTCTGGCGGGAGGGCCACGAGCAGTACTTC | CASSQVWREGHEQYF
TRBJ2-7 | . | TRBV5-1 | few | TGCGCCAGCAGCTTGGCCGGGACGCGCGAGCAGTACTTC | CASSLAGTREQYF
TRBJ2-7 | . | TRBV6-2/TRBV6-3 | . | TGTGCCAGCAGCCGTGGACTATTGAGCTCCTACGAGCAGTACTTC | CASSRGLLSSYEQYF
TRBJ1-5 | TRBD1 | TRBV24-1 | . | TGTGCCACCAGTGACTCGACAGGGGTCAACAATCAGCCCCAGCATTTT | CATSDSTGVNNQPQHF